These T cell receptor beta chains were read from a single sample in a study of T cell repertoires in urothelial bladder cancer. The repertoire was sequenced with immunoSEQ multiplex PCR; TCRdb's copy has only in-frame clones and lacks some. Here the sample spans 10,000 or so clones, 68% being singletons. The sample taken for sequencing was tumor-infiltrating cells from bladder cancer. These receptors originate from a human donor with a benign inflammatory bladder lesion. Each CDR3 is given with its conserved first and last residue. The D gene is left open where the match is weak. The size field is filled for only some rows; it gives once, few, many or a size class.

d_gene | abundance | j_gene | v_gene | CDR3aa | CDR3nt
TRBD1 | once | TRBJ2-5 | TRBV29-1 | CSADRAEETQYF | TGCAGCGCAGACAGGGCAGAAGAGACCCAGTACTTC
. | . | TRBJ2-1 | TRBV5-8 | CASSPPGAGTYNEQFF | TGTGCCAGCAGCCCACCCGGGGCGGGAACCTACAATGAGCAGTTCTTC
TRBD1 | . | TRBJ2-7 | TRBV14 | CASSQEGTGLHEQYF | TGTGCCAGCAGCCAAGAAGGGACAGGGTTACACGAGCAGTACTTC
. | . | TRBJ1-2 | TRBV13 | CASSLRIVARDGYTF | TGTGCCAGCAGCTTGAGGATCGTTGCAAGGGATGGCTACACCTTC
. | . | TRBJ2-1 | TRBV19 | CASSNGARSYNEQFF | TGTGCCAGTAGTAACGGGGCCCGCTCCTACAATGAGCAGTTCTTC
. | few | TRBJ2-2 | TRBV5-1 | CASSLTSVNTGELFF | TGCGCCAGCAGCCTGACTAGTGTGAACACCGGGGAGCTGTTTTTT
. | . | TRBJ1-2 | TRBV5-4 | CASSLAYLGGARFSGYTF | TGTGCCAGCAGCTTGGCCTACCTGGGGGGGGCGCGGTTTAGTGGCTACACCTTC
. | . | TRBJ1-6 | TRBV18 | CASSLGPVGQYNSPLHF | TGTGCCAGCTCACTCGGACCGGTTGGACAGTATAATTCACCCCTCCACTTT
. | . | TRBJ1-5 | TRBV2 | CASSEVAGSQPQHF | TGTGCCAGCAGTGAAGTGGCAGGGTCTCAGCCCCAGCATTTT
TRBD2 | few | TRBJ2-5 | TRBV5-1 | CASNEATALAAKTQYF | TGCGCCAGCAACGAGGCGACGGCCCTAGCGGCAAAGACCCAGTACTTC
TRBD2 | . | TRBJ2-3 | TRBV29-1 | CSVEEGTSAQEYF | TGCAGCGTTGAAGAGGGGACTAGCGCACAGGAGTATTTT
. | . | TRBJ1-6 | TRBV27 | CASTLGRGNSPLHF | TGTGCCAGCACCCTAGGACGGGGTAATTCACCCCTCCACTTT
. | . | TRBJ1-4 | TRBV6-5 | CASSRLDALGEKLFF | TGTGCCAGCAGTCGTCTTGACGCTTTGGGCGAAAAACTGTTTTTT
. | . | TRBJ1-2 | TRBV5-6 | CASRWGVRAGYTF | TGTGCCAGCAGATGGGGGGTTCGGGCTGGCTACACCTTC